Detailed here is one T cell receptor beta chain. Antigen unknown. The junction does not match germline at one end; this may be a read error. Using RNA transcripts as the source, TCR beta CDR3 regions were amplified. During a first-round RT-PCR of the TCR CDR3, the HTBI primer set was used. MiXCR, applied by TCRdb to the multiplex PCR reads, yields one record per CDR3 protein. The data contain about half a million distinct CDR3 sequences, about 16% of them singletons. Patients affected by ophthalmopathy presented a Clinical Activity Score of at least 3, a NOSPECS grade of at least 4, and disease duration below 3 months. The data were taken from a study of T cells in Graves' hyperthyroidism and ophthalmopathy. General study results and limits: Stable hyperthyroidism and ophthalmopathy were separated using 13 V-J signatures.

CDR1 and CDR2 from the germline V gene are MNHEY and SVGEGT. The CDR3 runs 16 residues. The genes are TRBV6-2 or TRBV6-3 and TRBJ2-1; a weak D match, TRBD2 (6 bases). Sequencing was done on a sample of blood. The receptor was isolated from a woman aged 25 to 39 with Graves' ophthalmopathy. CDR3 sequence reads: CASSGVADAAYNEQLF. In DNA, the CDR3 is TGTGCCAGCAGTGGGGTAGCGGACGCAGCCTACAATGAGCAGCTCTTC.